This TCR beta chain was identified in a study of tumor-infiltrating lymphocytes in localized non-small cell lung cancer. Study-level information: Resected tumor was paired with non-adjacent uninvolved lung from the same patient.

As to this clone: Its target is unknown.

Profiling relied on immunoSEQ multiplex PCR, and the TCRdb table lists in-frame clones only, not all of them. The sample has roughly 7,100 clones; roughly 69% are singletons. The CDR3 contains 14 residues. Germline values: CDR1 SGHTA, CDR2 FQGNSA. V lost 7 bases and J 3 bases, leaving 15 bases between the germline ends. General observations from the study: TCRbeta sequencing showed higher T cell infiltration in tumors than uninvolved lung. T-cell fraction did not differ between immunotypes IM1 and IM2.

This TCR was recovered from a human donor with non-small cell lung cancer. This chain uses TRBV7-2 with TRBJ1-2, with a weak D call TRBD1 (5 bases). The sample consisted of uninvolved lung tissue not adjacent to the tumor. The CDR3 is CASNWGVGDYGYTF. The CDR3 DNA is TGTGCCAGCAACTGGGGGGTGGGAGACTATGGCTACACCTTC.